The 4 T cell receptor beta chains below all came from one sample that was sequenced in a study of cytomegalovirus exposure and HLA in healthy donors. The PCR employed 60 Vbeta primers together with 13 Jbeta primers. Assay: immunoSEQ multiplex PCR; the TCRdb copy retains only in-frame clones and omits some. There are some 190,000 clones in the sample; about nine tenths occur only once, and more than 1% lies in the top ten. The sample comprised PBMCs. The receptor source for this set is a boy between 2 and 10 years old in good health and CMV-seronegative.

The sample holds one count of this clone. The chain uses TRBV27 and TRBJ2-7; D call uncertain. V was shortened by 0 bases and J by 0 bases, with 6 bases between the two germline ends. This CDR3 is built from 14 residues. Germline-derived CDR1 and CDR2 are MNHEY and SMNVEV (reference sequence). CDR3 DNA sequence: TGTGCCAGCAGTTTATCTGCAGGCTCCTACGAGCAGTACTTC. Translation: CASSLSAGSYEQYF.

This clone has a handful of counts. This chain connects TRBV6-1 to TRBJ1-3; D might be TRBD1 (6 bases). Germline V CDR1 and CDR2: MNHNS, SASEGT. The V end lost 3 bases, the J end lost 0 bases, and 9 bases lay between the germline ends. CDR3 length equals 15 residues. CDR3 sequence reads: CASSDDRSSGNTIYF. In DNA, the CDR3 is TGTGCCAGCAGTGATGACAGGAGCTCTGGAAACACCATATATTTT.

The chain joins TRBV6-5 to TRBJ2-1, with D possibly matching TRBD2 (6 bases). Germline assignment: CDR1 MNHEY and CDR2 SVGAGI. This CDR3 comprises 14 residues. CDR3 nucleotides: TGTGCTTCTAACCCCGCGGGGCTAGCGAATGAGCAGTTCTTC. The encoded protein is CASNPAGLANEQFF.

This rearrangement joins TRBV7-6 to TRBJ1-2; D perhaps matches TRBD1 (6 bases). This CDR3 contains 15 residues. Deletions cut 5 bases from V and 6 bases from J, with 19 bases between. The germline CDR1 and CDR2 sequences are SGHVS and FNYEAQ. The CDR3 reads CASSLGGAPVDGYTF. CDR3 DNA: TGTGCCAGCAGCCTGGGGGGGGCGCCTGTTGATGGCTACACCTTC.